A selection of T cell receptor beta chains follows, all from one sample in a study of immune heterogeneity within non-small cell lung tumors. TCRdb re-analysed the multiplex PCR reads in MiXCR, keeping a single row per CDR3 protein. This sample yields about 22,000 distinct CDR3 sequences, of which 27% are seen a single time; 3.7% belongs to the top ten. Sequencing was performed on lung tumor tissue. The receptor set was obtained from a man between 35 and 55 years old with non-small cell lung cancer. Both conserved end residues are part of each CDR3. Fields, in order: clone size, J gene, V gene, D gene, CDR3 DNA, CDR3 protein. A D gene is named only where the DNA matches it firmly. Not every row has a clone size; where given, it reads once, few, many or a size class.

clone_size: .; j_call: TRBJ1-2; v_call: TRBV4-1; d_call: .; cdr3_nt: TGCGCCAGCAGCCAAGAAAGGGCCAGGGGCGTCTACACCTTC; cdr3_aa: CASSQERARGVYTF
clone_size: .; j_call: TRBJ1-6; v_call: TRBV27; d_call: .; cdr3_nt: TGTGCCAGCAGTTTAAGGAGTCGTAATTCACCCCTCCACTTT; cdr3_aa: CASSLRSRNSPLHF
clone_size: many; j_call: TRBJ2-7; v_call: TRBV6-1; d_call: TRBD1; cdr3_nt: TGTGCCAGCAGTACCTACACAGGGGCCGAGCAGTACTTC; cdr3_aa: CASSTYTGAEQYF
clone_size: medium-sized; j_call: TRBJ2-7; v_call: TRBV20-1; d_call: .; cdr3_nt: TGCAGTGCTAATGTGGGAGGCGCCGGCTACGAGCAGTACTTC; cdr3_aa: CSANVGGAGYEQYF
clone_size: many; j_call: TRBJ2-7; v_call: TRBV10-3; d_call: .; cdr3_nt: TGTGCCATCAGTGACGGGGTCGAGCAGTACTTC; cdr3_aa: CAISDGVEQYF
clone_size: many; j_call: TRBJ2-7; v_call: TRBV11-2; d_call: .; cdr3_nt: TGTGCCAGCAGCTTAGTGGGGACCGAGCAGTACTTC; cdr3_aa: CASSLVGTEQYF
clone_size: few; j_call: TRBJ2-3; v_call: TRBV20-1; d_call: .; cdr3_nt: TGCAGTGCTAACGGTGGCGGAGGCCCGACAGATACGCAGTATTTT; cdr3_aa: CSANGGGGPTDTQYF
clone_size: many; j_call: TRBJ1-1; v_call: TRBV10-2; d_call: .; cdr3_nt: TGCGCCAGCAGACCGGGACAACCGAACACTGAAGCTTTCTTT; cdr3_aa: CASRPGQPNTEAFF
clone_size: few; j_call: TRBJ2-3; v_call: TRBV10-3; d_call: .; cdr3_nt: TGTGCCACCACCTTCATGGATACGCAGTATTTT; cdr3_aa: CATTFMDTQYF
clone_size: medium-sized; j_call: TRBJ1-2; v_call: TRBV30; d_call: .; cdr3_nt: TGTGCCTGGAGGAGGGACATCTATGGCTACACCTTC; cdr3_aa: CAWRRDIYGYTF